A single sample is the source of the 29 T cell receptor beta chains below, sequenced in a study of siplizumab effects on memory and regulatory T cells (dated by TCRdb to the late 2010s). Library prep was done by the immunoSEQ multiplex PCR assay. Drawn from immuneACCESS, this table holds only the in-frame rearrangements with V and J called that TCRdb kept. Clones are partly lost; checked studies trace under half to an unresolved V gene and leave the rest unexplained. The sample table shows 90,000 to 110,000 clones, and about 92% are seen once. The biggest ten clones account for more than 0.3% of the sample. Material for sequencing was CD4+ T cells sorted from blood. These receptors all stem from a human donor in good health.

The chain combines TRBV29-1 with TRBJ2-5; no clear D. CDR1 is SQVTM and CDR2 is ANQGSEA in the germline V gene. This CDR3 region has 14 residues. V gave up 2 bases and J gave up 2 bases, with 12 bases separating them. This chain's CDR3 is CSVERSRTQETQYF. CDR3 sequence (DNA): TGCAGCGTTGAACGAAGCAGAACTCAAGAGACCCAGTACTTC. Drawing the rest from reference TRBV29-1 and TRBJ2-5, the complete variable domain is SAVISQKPSRDICQRGTSLTIQCQVDSQVTMMFWYRQQPGQSLTLIATANQGSEATYESGFVIDKFPISRPNLTFSTLTVSNMSPEDSSIYLCSVERSRTQETQYFGPGTRLLVL.

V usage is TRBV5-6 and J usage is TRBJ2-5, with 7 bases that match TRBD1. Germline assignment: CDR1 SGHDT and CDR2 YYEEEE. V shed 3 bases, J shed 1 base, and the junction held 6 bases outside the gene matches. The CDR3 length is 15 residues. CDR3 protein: CASSSQRDSQETQYF. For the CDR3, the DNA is TGTGCCAGCAGCTCGCAGAGGGACAGCCAAGAGACCCAGTACTTC.

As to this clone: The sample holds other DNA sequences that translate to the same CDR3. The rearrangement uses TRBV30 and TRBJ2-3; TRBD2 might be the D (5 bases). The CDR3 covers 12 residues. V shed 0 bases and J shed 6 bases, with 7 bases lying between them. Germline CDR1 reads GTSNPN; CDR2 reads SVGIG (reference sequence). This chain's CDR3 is CAWSVGGDTQYF. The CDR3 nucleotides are TGTGCCTGGAGTGTAGGAGGTGATACGCAGTATTTT.

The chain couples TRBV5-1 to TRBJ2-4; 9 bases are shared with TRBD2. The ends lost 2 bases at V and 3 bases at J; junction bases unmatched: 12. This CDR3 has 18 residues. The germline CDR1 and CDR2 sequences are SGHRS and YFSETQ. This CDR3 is CASSLGGGAASVKNIQYF. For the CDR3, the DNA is TGCGCCAGCAGCTTAGGCGGGGGGGCCGCTTCGGTCAAAAACATTCAGTACTTC.

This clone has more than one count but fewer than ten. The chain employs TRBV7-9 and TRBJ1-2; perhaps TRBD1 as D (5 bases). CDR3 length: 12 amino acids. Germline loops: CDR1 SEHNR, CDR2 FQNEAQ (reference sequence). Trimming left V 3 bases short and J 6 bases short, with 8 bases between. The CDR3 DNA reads TGTGCCAGCAGCTTGGGGGTCCATGGCTACACCTTC. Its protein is CASSLGVHGYTF. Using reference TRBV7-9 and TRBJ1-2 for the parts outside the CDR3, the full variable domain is DTGVSQNPRHKITKRGQNVTFRCDPISEHNRLYWYRQTLGQGPEFLTYFQNEAQLEKSRLLSDRFSAERPKGSFSTLEIQRTEQGDSAMYLCASSLGVHGYTFGSGTRLTVV.

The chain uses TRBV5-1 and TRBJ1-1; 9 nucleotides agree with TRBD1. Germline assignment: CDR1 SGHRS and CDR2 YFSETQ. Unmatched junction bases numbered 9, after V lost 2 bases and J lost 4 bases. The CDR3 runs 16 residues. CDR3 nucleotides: TGCGCCAGCAGCTTTTTAAGGACAGGGGTGAGCACTGAAGCTTTCTTT. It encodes CASSFLRTGVSTEAFF.

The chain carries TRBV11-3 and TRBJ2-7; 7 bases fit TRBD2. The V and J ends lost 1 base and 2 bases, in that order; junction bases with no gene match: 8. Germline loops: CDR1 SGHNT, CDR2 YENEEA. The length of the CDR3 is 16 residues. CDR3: CASSLGASGTAYEQYF. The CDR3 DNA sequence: TGTGCCAGCAGCTTAGGGGCCAGCGGGACTGCCTACGAGCAGTACTTC.

Written as DNA, the CDR3 is TGTGCCAGCAGCTTAACGTCCAACTCCTACGAGCAGTACTTC. It yields the protein CASSLTSNSYEQYF. The chain carries TRBV11-1 and TRBJ2-7; D unclear. V dropped 2 bases and J dropped 0 bases, with 8 bases sitting between them. Germline assignment: CDR1 SGHAT and CDR2 FQDESV (reference sequence). This CDR3 is built from 14 residues.

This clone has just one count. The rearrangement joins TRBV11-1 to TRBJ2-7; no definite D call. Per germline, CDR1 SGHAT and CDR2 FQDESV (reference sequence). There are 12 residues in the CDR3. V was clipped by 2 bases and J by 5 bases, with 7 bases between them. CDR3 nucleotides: TGTGCCAGCAGCTTATTTGGGGACGAGCAGTACTTC. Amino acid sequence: CASSLFGDEQYF.

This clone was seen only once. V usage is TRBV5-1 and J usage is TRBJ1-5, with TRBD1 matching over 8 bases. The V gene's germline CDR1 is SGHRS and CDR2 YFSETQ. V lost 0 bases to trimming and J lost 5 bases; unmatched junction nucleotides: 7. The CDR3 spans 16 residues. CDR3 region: CASSLGSRGPDQPQHF. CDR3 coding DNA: TGCGCCAGCAGCTTGGGGAGCAGGGGGCCTGATCAGCCCCAGCATTTT.

The DNA for the CDR3 is TGTGCCAGCAGCTTGGGGCCGGGGGGCGAGTTCTTC. Residues: CASSLGPGGEFF. This chain joins TRBV13 and TRBJ2-1; a possible D gene is TRBD2 (7 bases). The V gene's germline CDR1 is PRHDT and CDR2 FYEKMQ (reference sequence). Between the trimmed V and J ends, which lost 3 bases and 14 bases, there was a span of 14 bases. The CDR3 runs to 12 residues.

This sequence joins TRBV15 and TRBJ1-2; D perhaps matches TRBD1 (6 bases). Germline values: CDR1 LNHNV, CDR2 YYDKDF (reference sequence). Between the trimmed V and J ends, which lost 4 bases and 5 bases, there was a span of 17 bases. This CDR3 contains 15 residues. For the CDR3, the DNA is TGTGCCACCAGCACTACGGGACACCGGGGATATGGCTACACCTTC. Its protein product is CATSTTGHRGYGYTF.

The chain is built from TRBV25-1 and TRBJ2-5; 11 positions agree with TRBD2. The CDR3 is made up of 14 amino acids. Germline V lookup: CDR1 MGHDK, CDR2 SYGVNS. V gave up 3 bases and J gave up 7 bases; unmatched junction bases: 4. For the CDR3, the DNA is TGTGCCAGCAGTGATAGGCTAGCGGGAGGGACCCAGTACTTC. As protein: CASSDRLAGGTQYF.

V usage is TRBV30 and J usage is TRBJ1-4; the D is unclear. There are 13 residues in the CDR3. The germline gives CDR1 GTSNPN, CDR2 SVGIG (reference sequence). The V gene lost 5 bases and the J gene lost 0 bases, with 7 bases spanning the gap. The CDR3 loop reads CAWGFSTNEKLFF. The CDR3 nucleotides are TGTGCCTGGGGTTTCTCAACTAATGAAAAACTGTTTTTT. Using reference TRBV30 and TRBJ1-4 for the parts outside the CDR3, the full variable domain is SQTIHQWPATLVQPVGSPLSLECTVEGTSNPNLYWYRQAAGRGLQLLFYSVGIGQISSEVPQNLSASRPQDRQFILSSKKLLLSDSGFYLCAWGFSTNEKLFFGSGTQLSVL.

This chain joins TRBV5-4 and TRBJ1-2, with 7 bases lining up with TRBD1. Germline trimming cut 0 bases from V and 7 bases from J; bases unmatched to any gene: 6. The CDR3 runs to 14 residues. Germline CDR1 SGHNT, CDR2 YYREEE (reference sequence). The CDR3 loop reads CASSLEGGGGGYTF. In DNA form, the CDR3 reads TGTGCCAGCAGCTTGGAAGGAGGGGGCGGTGGCTACACCTTC.

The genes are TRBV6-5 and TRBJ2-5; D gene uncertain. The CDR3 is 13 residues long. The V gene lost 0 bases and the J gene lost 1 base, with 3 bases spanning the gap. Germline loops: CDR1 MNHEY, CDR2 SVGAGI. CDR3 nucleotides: TGTGCCAGCAGTTACTCTTCCCAAGAGACCCAGTACTTC. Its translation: CASSYSSQETQYF.

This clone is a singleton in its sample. CDR3 coding DNA: TGTGCCAGCAGCCAAGATCCTGGCGGGCGGGGGAATGAGCAGTTCTTC. This codes for CASSQDPGGRGNEQFF. J is TRBJ2-1 and V is TRBV4-2; TRBD2 aligns across 7 bases. With 0 bases clipped from V and 7 bases from J, the junction kept 9 bases outside the gene matches. The length of the CDR3 is 16 residues. Germline V gene lookup returns CDR1 LGHNA and CDR2 YNFKEQ.

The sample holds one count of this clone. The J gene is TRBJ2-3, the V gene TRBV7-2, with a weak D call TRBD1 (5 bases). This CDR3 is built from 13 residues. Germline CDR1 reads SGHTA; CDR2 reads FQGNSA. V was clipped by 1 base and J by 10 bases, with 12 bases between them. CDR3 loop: CASSLEGSSAQYF. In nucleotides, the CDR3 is TGTGCCAGCAGCTTAGAGGGGTCCTCTGCGCAGTATTTT.

CDR3 DNA sequence: TGTGCCAGCAGCGCGCACTACGAGCAGTACTTC. Protein product: CASSAHYEQYF. The chain employs TRBV7-2 and TRBJ2-7; no firm D call. CDR1 and CDR2 (germline): SGHTA, FQGNSA. The CDR3 length is 11 residues. V was clipped by 5 bases and J by 3 bases, with 5 bases between them.

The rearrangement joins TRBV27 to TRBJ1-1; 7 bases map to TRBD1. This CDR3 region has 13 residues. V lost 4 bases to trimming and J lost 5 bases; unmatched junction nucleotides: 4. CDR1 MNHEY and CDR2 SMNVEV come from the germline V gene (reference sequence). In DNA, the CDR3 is TGTGCCAGCAGTTCGACAGGGAGGACTGAAGCTTTCTTT. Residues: CASSSTGRTEAFF.

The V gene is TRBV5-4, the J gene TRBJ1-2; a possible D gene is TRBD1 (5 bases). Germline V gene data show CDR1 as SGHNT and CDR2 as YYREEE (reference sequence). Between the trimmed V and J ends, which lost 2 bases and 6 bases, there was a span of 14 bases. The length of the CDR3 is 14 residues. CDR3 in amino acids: CASSFFQMGHGYTF. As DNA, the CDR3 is TGTGCCAGCAGCTTTTTCCAGATGGGGCATGGCTACACCTTC.

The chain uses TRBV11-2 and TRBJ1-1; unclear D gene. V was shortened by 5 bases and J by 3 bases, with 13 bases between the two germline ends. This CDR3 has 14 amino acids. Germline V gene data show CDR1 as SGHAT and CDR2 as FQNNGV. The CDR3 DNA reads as TGTGCCAGCAGCCTAGGACTGGGCGACACTGAAGCTTTCTTT. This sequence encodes CASSLGLGDTEAFF.

The CDR3 is CASSYSTGTAGYTF. The CDR3 coding sequence is TGTGCCAGCAGTTACTCGACAGGGACTGCGGGCTACACCTTC. This rearrangement joins TRBV6-6 to TRBJ1-2, with 7 bases fitting TRBD1. This CDR3 region has 14 residues. Germline values: CDR1 MNHNY, CDR2 SVGAGI (reference sequence). Trimming took 0 bases from V and 8 from J; bases not matched to a gene: 6.

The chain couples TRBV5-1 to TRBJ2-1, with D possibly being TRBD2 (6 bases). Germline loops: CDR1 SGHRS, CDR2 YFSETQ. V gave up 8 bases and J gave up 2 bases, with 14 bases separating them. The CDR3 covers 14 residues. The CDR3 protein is CASKVVAAYNEQFF. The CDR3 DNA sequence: TGCGCCAGTAAGGTGGTAGCGGCCTACAATGAGCAGTTCTTC.

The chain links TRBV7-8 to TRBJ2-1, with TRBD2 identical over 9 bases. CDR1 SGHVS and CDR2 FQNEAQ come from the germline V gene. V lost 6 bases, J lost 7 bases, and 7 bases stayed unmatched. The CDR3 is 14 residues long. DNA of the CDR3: TGTGCCAGCAGTCGTAGCGGGAGTTTTAATGAGCAGTTCTTC. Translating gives CASSRSGSFNEQFF.

Here the CDR3 reads CASDMLGDPLYEQYF. Written as DNA, the CDR3 is TGTGCCAGCGATATGCTCGGGGATCCCCTCTACGAGCAGTACTTC. V and J are TRBV6-7 and TRBJ2-7; the D gene is possibly TRBD2 (5 bases). TRBV6-7 is recorded as an ORF, its role being uncertain. V was clipped by 8 bases and J by 3 bases, with 20 bases between them. The CDR3 extends over 15 amino acids.

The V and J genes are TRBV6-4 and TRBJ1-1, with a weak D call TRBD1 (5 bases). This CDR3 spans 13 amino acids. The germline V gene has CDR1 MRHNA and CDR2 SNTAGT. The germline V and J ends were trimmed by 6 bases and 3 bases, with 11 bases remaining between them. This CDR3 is CASSRREYTEAFF. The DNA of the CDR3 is TGTGCCAGCAGCCGCAGGGAATACACTGAAGCTTTCTTT.

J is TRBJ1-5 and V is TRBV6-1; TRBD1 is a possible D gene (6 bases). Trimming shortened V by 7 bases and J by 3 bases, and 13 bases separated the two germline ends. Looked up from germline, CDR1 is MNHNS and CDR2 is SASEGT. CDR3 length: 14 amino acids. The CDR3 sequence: CASTEDRNNQPQHF. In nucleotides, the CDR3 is TGTGCCAGCACCGAGGACAGAAACAATCAGCCCCAGCATTTT.

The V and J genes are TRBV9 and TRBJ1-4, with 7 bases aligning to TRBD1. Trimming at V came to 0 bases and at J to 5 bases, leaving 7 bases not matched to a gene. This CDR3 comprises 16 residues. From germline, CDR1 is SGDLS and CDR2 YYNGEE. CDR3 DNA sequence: TGTGCCAGCAGCGTAGTCCCACAGGGGACAAATGAAAAACTGTTTTTT. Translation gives CASSVVPQGTNEKLFF.